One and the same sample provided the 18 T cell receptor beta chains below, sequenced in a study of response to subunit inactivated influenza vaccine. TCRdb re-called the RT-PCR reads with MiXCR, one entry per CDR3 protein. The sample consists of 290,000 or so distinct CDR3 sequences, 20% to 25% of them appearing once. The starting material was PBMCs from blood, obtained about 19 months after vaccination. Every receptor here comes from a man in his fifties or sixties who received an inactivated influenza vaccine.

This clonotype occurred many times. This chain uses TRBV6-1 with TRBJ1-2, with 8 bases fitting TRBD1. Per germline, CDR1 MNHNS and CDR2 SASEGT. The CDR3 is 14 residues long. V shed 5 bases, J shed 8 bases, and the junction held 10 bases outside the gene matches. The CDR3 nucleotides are TGTGCCAGCAGTCCTACGGGACAGGCAATCGGCTACACCTTC. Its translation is CASSPTGQAIGYTF.

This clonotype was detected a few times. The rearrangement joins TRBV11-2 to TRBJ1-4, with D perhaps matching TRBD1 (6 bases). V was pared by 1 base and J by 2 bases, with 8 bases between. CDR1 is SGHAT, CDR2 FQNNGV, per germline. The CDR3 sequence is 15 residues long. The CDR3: CASSLVQGTNEKLFF. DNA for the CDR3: TGTGCCAGCAGCTTAGTCCAGGGGACTAATGAAAAACTGTTTTTT.

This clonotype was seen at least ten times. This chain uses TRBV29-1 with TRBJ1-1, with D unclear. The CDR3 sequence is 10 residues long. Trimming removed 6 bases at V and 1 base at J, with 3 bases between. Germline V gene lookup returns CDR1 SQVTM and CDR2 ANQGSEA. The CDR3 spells CSVSNTEAFF. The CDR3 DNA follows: TGCAGCGTATCGAACACTGAAGCTTTCTTT.

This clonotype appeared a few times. This CDR3 is CSARDRPLSEKLFF. DNA of the CDR3: TGCAGCGCCAGGGACAGGCCCCTTTCCGAAAAACTGTTTTTT. This chain connects TRBV29-1 to TRBJ1-4, with 8 bases lining up with TRBD1. Germline V gene data show CDR1 as SQVTM and CDR2 as ANQGSEA. The J segment lost 8 bases and the V segment lost 7 bases, leaving 12 bases of the junction unmatched. This CDR3 is 14 amino acids long.

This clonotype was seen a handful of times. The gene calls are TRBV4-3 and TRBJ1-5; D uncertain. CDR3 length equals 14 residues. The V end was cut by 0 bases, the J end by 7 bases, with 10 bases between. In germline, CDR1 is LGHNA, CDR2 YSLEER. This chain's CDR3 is CASSQDRERQPQHF. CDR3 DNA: TGCGCCAGCAGCCAAGATCGGGAGAGACAGCCCCAGCATTTT.

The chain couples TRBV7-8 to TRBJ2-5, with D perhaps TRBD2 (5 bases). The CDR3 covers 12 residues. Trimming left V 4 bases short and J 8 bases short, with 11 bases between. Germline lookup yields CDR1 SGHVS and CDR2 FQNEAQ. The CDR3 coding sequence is TGTGCCAGCAGCTCCACCCGGGGAACCCAGTACTTC. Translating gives CASSSTRGTQYF.

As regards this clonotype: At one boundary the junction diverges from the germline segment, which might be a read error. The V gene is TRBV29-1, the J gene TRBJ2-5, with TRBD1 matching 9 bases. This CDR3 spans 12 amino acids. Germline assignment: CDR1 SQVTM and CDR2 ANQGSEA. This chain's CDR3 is CSVGTGSKTQYF. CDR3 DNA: TGTAGCGTTGGGACAGGGAGTAAGACCCAGTACTTC.

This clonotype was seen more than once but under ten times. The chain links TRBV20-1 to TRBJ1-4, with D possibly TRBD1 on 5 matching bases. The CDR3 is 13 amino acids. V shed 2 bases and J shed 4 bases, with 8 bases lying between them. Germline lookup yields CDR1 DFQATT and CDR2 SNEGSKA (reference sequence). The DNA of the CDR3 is TGCAGTGCTAGATGGGGACGTAATGAAAAACTGTTTTTT. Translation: CSARWGRNEKLFF.

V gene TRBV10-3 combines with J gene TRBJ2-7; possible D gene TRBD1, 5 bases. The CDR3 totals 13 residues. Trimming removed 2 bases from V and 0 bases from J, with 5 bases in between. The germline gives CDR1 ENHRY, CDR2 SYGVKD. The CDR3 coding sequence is TGTGCCATCAGTGAGACAGGCTCCTACGAGCAGTACTTC. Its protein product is CAISETGSYEQYF.

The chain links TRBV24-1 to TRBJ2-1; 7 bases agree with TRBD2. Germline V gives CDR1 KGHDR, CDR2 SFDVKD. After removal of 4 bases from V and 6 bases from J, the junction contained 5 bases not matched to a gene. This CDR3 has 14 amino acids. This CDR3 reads CATSERGTINEQFF. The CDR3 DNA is TGTGCCACCAGTGAGCGAGGGACTATCAATGAGCAGTTCTTC.

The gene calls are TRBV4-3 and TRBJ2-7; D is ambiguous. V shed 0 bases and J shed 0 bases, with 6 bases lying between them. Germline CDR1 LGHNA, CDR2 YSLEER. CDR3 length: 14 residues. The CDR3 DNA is TGCGCCAGCAGCCAAGATCGGATCTCCTACGAGCAGTACTTC. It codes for CASSQDRISYEQYF.

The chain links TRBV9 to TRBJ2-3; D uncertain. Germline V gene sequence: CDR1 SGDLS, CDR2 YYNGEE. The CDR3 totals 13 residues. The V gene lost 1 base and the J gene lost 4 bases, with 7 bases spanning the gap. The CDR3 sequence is CASSVQVADTQYF. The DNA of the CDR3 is TGTGCCAGCAGCGTACAGGTTGCAGATACGCAGTATTTT.

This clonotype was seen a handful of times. CDR3 region: CASSQDGGRSYNSPLHF. The CDR3 DNA follows: TGTGCCAGCAGCCAAGACGGGGGGCGATCCTATAATTCACCCCTCCACTTT. V gene TRBV3-1 combines with J gene TRBJ1-6; TRBD1 might be the D (6 bases). This CDR3 is 17 amino acids long. V was clipped by 0 bases and J by 1 base, with 10 bases between them. Germline CDR1 reads LGHDT; CDR2 reads YNNKEL (reference sequence).

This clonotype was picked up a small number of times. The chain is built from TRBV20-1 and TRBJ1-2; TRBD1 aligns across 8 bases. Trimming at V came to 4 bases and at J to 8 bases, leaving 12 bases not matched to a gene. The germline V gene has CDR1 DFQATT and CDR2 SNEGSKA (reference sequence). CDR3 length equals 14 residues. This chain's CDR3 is CSAITARGRGGYTF. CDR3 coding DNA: TGCAGTGCTATTACCGCCAGGGGGCGCGGGGGCTACACCTTC.

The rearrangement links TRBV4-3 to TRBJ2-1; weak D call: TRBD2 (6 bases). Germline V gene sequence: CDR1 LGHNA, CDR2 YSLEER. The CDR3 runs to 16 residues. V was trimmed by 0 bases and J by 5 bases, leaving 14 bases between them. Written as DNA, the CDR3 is TGCGCCAGCAGCCAAGAGGCGGGACTCGTCAACAATGAGCAGTTCTTC. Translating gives CASSQEAGLVNNEQFF.

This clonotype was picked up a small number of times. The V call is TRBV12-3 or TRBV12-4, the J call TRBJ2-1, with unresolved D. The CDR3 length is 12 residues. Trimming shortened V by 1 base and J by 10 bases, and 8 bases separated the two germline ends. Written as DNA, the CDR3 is TGTGCCAGCAGTTTAGGGCGAAGCGAGCAGTTCTTC. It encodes CASSLGRSEQFF.

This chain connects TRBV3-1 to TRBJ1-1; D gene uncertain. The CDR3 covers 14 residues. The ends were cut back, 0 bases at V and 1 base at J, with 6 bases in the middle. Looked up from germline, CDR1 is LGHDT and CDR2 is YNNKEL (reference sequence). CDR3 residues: CASSQEGPNTEAFF. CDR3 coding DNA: TGTGCCAGCAGCCAAGAAGGGCCGAACACTGAAGCTTTCTTT.

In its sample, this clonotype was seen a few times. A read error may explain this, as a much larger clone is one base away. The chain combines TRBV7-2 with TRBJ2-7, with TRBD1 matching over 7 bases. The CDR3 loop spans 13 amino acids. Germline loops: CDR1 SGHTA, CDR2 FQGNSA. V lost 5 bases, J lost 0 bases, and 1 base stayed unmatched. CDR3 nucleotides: TGTGCCAGCAGCGACAGGGTCTCCTACGAGCAGTACTTC. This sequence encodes CASSDRVSYEQYF.